The T cell receptor beta chain described here comes from a study of T cell repertoires in cytomegalovirus infection. Findings of the study overall: Across the ex vivo response, the dominant clonotypes were HLA-C-restricted CMV-specific TCR beta clonotypes.

The CDR3 extends over 15 amino acids. CDR1 is DFQATT and CDR2 is SNEGSKA in the germline V gene (reference sequence). V was shortened by 1 base and J by 3 bases, with 10 bases between the two germline ends. MiXCR, run by TCRdb on the reads, gives a single entry per CDR3 protein. The sample holds about 190,000 distinct CDR3 sequences, roughly 9.8% seen once. This clonotype showed up many times. Its antigen is unidentified. The chain recombines TRBV20-1 with TRBJ1-6; no firm D call. Sequences were obtained from PBMCs. The clonotype originates from a human donor in good health (CMV status not recorded). Some clones in this sample may be carry-over from other donors' samples. This CDR3 reads CSARVRMGYNSPLHF. CDR3 nucleotides: TGCAGTGCTAGAGTCAGAATGGGCTATAATTCACCCCTCCACTTT.